A single sample is the source of the 27 T cell receptor beta chains below, sequenced in a study of spatial heterogeneity in lung cancer. Noted time point: sample taken at primary tumor resection. Material for sequencing was whole RNA from tumor, nontumor lung or frozen PBMC, left unsorted. MiXCR, applied by TCRdb to the 5' RACE reads, yields one record per CDR3 protein. The data show approximately 38,000 distinct CDR3 sequences, with roughly 6% seen just once and around 10% held by the top ten. Sequenced here: PBMCs, sampled at surgery. The receptors derive from a male donor with early-stage non-small cell lung cancer.

This clonotype was picked up a small number of times. The rearrangement joins TRBV7-2 to TRBJ2-1, with no clear D. CDR3 length equals 17 residues. With 4 bases removed from V and 0 bases from J, the gap between germline ends came to 16 bases. Germline CDR1 reads SGHTA; CDR2 reads FQGNSA. In DNA form, the CDR3 reads TGTGCCAGCAGCTCCCGCCTGGTGGCGACCTCCTACAATGAGCAGTTCTTC. Translated: CASSSRLVATSYNEQFF. The entire variable domain, with the rest obtained from reference TRBV7-2 and TRBJ2-1, is as follows: GAGVSQSPSNKVTEKGKDVELRCDPISGHTALYWYRQSLGQGLEFLIYFQGNSAPDKSGLPSDRFSAERTGGSVSTLTIQRTQQEDSAVYLCASSSRLVATSYNEQFFGPGTRLTVL.

In its sample, this clonotype was seen many times. This rearrangement joins TRBV6-5 to TRBJ1-4, with D uncertain. This CDR3 is 16 amino acids long. In germline, CDR1 is MNHEY, CDR2 SVGAGI. Trimming pared 0 bases from V and 6 bases from J, leaving 14 bases between. The CDR3 DNA is TGTGCCAGCAGTTACTCGAGTATCCGGGGATATGAAAAACTGTTTTTT. Residues: CASSYSSIRGYEKLFF.

Many counts were recorded for this clonotype. The V call is TRBV20-1, the J call TRBJ2-7; TRBD2 matches 14 bases. Germline values: CDR1 DFQATT, CDR2 SNEGSKA (reference sequence). The CDR3 runs to 15 residues. With V trimmed by 6 bases and J by 5 bases, 9 bases remained unmatched. In nucleotides, the CDR3 is TGCAGTGCCCTACGCGGGACTAGCGGGGGCCACGAGCAGTACTTC. Its translation: CSALRGTSGGHEQYF.

J is TRBJ2-1 and V is TRBV7-9, with 7 bases lining up with TRBD1. The V and J ends lost 4 bases and 12 bases, in that order; junction bases with no gene match: 15. CDR1 is SEHNR, CDR2 FQNEAQ, per germline (reference sequence). The CDR3 loop spans 15 amino acids. The DNA of the CDR3 is TGTGCCAGCAGCTACCATACAAGGGGGCCAATGAGGCAGTTCTTC. Its protein is CASSYHTRGPMRQFF.

This clonotype was seen ten or more times. The CDR3 spells CASRLFERSYEQYF. Written as DNA, the CDR3 is TGTGCCAGCAGGCTATTTGAGCGCTCCTACGAGCAGTACTTC. The chain employs TRBV5-5 and TRBJ2-7; no clear D. This CDR3 is 14 amino acids long. CDR1 is SGHKS, CDR2 YYEKEE, per germline (reference sequence). V lost 5 bases to trimming and J lost 0 bases, with 12 bases between them.

This clonotype was seen at least ten times. At one end, the junction sequence differs from germline, possibly due to a read error. This chain joins TRBV7-2 and TRBJ2-7, with a possible D match to TRBD2 (6 bases). Germline V gives CDR1 SGHTA, CDR2 FQGNSA. The CDR3 has 11 amino acids. In DNA, the CDR3 is TGTGCCAGCAGCTTAGCTAGCGGCCCATCTTTC. This codes for CASSLASGPSF.

This clonotype was recorded many times. The chain is built from TRBV29-1 and TRBJ1-2; D gene unclear. This CDR3 is 12 amino acids long. The V gene lost 6 bases and the J gene lost 2 bases, with 10 bases spanning the gap. The germline V gene has CDR1 SQVTM and CDR2 ANQGSEA. The CDR3 loop is CSVDTANYGYTF. The CDR3 coding sequence is TGCAGCGTAGACACAGCAAACTATGGCTACACCTTC.

This clonotype was detected ten times or more. The chain has TRBV20-1 and TRBJ2-1; 9 bases fit TRBD1. The V and J ends lost 5 bases and 9 bases, in that order; junction bases with no gene match: 14. Germline V gives CDR1 DFQATT, CDR2 SNEGSKA (reference sequence). The CDR3 is 15 amino acids. Written as DNA, the CDR3 is TGCAGTGCTTTACGATCTAGACAGGGGGTCAGTGAGCAGTTCTTC. Translated, it gives CSALRSRQGVSEQFF.

A note on this clonotype: This sequence may be a read error, since a much larger clone differs from it by one base. The genes are TRBV29-1 and TRBJ2-5, with TRBD2 matching over 12 bases. The CDR3 sequence is 16 residues long. Trimming removed 0 bases from V and 3 bases from J; junction bases left unmatched: 5. CDR1 is SQVTM and CDR2 is ANQGSEA in the germline V gene. CDR3 DNA: TGCAGCGTTGAAGACCGGAGACTAGCGGGGGAAGAGACCCAGTACTTC. This translates into CSVEDRRLAGEETQYF. The full variable domain, with the rest looked up from reference TRBV29-1 and TRBJ2-5, is SAVISQKPSRDICQRGTSLTIQCQVDSQVTMMFWYRQQPGQSLTLIATANQGSEATYESGFVIDKFPISRPNLTFSTLTVSNMSPEDSSIYLCSVEDRRLAGEETQYFGPGTRLLVL.

Of note for this clonotype: This may stem from a read error, because a much larger clone lies one nucleotide away. The genes are TRBV6-5 and TRBJ1-1; perhaps TRBD1 as D (6 bases). Germline V CDR1 and CDR2: MNHEY, SVGAGI. This CDR3 region has 15 residues. CDR3 sequence reads: CASSYRRGRRTGAFF. The CDR3 DNA reads as TGTGCCAGCAGTTACCGGCGGGGGCGCCGGACTGGAGCTTTCTTT.

CDR3 sequence (DNA): TGTGCCAGCATATCGGGGTTCTCCTACGAGCAGTACTTC. This gives the protein CASISGFSYEQYF. This chain joins TRBV28 and TRBJ2-7; TRBD2 is a possible D gene (5 bases). V lost 7 bases and J lost 0, with 10 bases in between. CDR1 and CDR2 (germline): MDHEN, SYDVKM. The CDR3 extends over 13 amino acids.

This clonotype has ten or more counts. The chain has TRBV20-1 and TRBJ1-4, with D unresolved. Germline CDR1 and CDR2: DFQATT and SNEGSKA (reference sequence). V lost 1 base to trimming and J lost 8 bases, with 11 bases between them. The CDR3 totals 13 residues. The CDR3 loop reads CSARGSKREKLFF. The CDR3 nucleotides are TGCAGTGCTAGAGGGTCGAAGAGGGAAAAACTGTTTTTT.

In this sample, this clonotype turned up a few times. The chain carries TRBV28 and TRBJ2-7, with no clear D. This CDR3 has 14 residues. With 10 bases removed from V and 4 bases from J, the gap between germline ends came to 20 bases. Germline CDR1 is MDHEN and CDR2 is SYDVKM. In DNA, the CDR3 is TGTGCCATCACCGTGCGCCGAGGCCGTTACGAGCAGTACTTC. This translates into CAITVRRGRYEQYF.

This clonotype showed up many times. The chain uses TRBV12-3 or TRBV12-4 and TRBJ2-2; D is unclear. V dropped 7 bases and J dropped 0 bases, with 12 bases sitting between them. The CDR3 totals 15 residues. In DNA form, the CDR3 reads TGTGCCAGCACCCAGAGGAGCACGAACACCGGGGAGCTGTTTTTT. Its protein is CASTQRSTNTGELFF.

The CDR3 DNA reads TGTGCCAGCACTTTGGTCGGGGGCGGCAATCAGCCCCAGCATTTT. As protein: CASTLVGGGNQPQHF. This chain links TRBV12-3 or TRBV12-4 with TRBJ1-5; tentatively, D is TRBD1 (6 bases). The CDR3 totals 15 residues. Trimming took 7 bases from V and 2 from J, leaving 15 bases between them.

The table lists this clonotype with many counts. The chain links TRBV7-9 to TRBJ1-1; no definite D call. This CDR3 has 14 amino acids. V was cut by 1 base and J by 1 base, with 7 bases left in between. From germline, CDR1 is SEHNR and CDR2 FQNEAQ (reference sequence). In DNA, the CDR3 is TGTGCCAGCAGCTTAGGGCTGGAGAACACTGAAGCTTTCTTT. Its translation: CASSLGLENTEAFF.

This clonotype was counted many times. The CDR3 DNA sequence: TGTGCCAGCAACATTCTGGGGGGCATGGGCACTGAAGCTTTCTTT. This translates into CASNILGGMGTEAFF. The chain recombines TRBV28 with TRBJ1-1; D possibly corresponds to TRBD1 (6 bases). The germline V gene has CDR1 MDHEN and CDR2 SYDVKM. The length of the CDR3 is 15 residues. V gave up 7 bases and J gave up 4 bases, with 19 bases separating them.

This clonotype was detected many times. The V and J genes are TRBV18 and TRBJ1-2; 7 bases map to TRBD1. Germline CDR1 is KGHSH and CDR2 is LQKENI. The CDR3 consists of 17 residues. The J segment lost 2 bases and the V segment lost 4 bases, leaving 13 bases of the junction unmatched. CDR3: CASSLGILRDSNYGYTF. The CDR3 DNA sequence: TGTGCCAGCTCACTGGGAATTCTCCGGGACAGCAACTATGGCTACACCTTC.

This clonotype was observed at least ten times. The chain recombines TRBV27 with TRBJ2-1, with 11 bases lining up with TRBD2. The CDR3 sequence is 17 residues long. Germline values: CDR1 MNHEY, CDR2 SMNVEV (reference sequence). V was clipped by 5 bases and J by 9 bases; unmatched bases: 15. The CDR3 is CASSHTWTSGLGGEQFF. The CDR3, as DNA: TGTGCCAGCAGTCACACCTGGACTAGCGGGCTGGGGGGTGAGCAGTTCTTC.

This clonotype was observed many times. The J gene is TRBJ2-2, the V gene TRBV20-1; D gene uncertain. From germline, CDR1 is DFQATT and CDR2 SNEGSKA (reference sequence). The V end was cut by 6 bases, the J end by 4 bases, with 18 bases between. There are 15 residues in the CDR3. CDR3 DNA sequence: TGCAGTGCCAAGAAGGCCGTAACGGGCACCGGGGAGCTGTTTTTT. Translating gives CSAKKAVTGTGELFF.

This clonotype was observed many times. This rearrangement joins TRBV6-2 or TRBV6-3 to TRBJ2-3, with 9 bases lining up with TRBD1. The ends lost 6 bases at V and 2 bases at J; junction bases unmatched: 6. CDR1 and CDR2 (germline): MNHEY, SVGEGT. This CDR3 region has 15 residues. CDR3 nucleotide sequence: TGTGCCAGCAGGACGGGACAGGGTTTCACAGATACGCAGTATTTT. The encoded protein is CASRTGQGFTDTQYF.

This clonotype was counted ten times or more. The genes are TRBV12-3 or TRBV12-4 and TRBJ1-2; tentative D call: TRBD1 (6 bases). The CDR3 has 11 residues. V dropped 8 bases and J dropped 6 bases, with 10 bases sitting between them. CDR3 residues: CASRYRDGYTF. CDR3 nucleotides: TGTGCCAGCCGTTACAGGGATGGCTACACCTTC.

This clonotype was found a few times. The chain links TRBV12-3 or TRBV12-4 to TRBJ1-1; D is undetermined. The CDR3 has 13 residues. The V gene lost 3 bases and the J gene lost 1 base, with 6 bases spanning the gap. CDR3 region: CASSLRGNTEAFF. The DNA for the CDR3 is TGTGCCAGCAGTTTGAGAGGGAACACTGAAGCTTTCTTT.

The chain is built from TRBV7-2 and TRBJ2-3; TRBD2 matches at 9 bases. This CDR3 has 16 amino acids. CDR1 and CDR2 from the germline V gene are SGHTA and FQGNSA. The trim removed 2 bases at V and 4 bases at J, leaving 7 bases unmatched. In DNA form, the CDR3 reads TGTGCCAGCAGCTTAATATTCGCTAGCGGGGCAGATACGCAGTATTTT. Protein product: CASSLIFASGADTQYF.

The V gene is TRBV9, the J gene TRBJ2-5; the D gene is possibly TRBD1 (5 bases). Germline values: CDR1 SGDLS, CDR2 YYNGEE. This CDR3 comprises 14 residues. The germline V and J ends were trimmed by 1 base and 2 bases, with 9 bases remaining between them. The CDR3 region is CASSVNPGQETQYF. As DNA, the CDR3 is TGTGCCAGCAGCGTAAACCCAGGGCAAGAGACCCAGTACTTC.

This clonotype was counted many times. V and J are TRBV29-1 and TRBJ2-7, with 8 bases aligning to TRBD1. This CDR3 has 13 residues. Germline assignment: CDR1 SQVTM and CDR2 ANQGSEA. After removal of 5 bases from V and 1 base from J, the junction contained 4 bases not matched to a gene. The CDR3 DNA sequence: TGCAGCGTTCTAACAGGGGGATCCTACGAGCAGTACTTC. This codes for CSVLTGGSYEQYF.

This clonotype has at least ten counts. V is TRBV6-5 and J is TRBJ1-5; 11 nucleotides line up with TRBD1. This CDR3 has 14 residues. Germline CDR1 reads MNHEY; CDR2 reads SVGAGI. Unmatched junction bases numbered 2, after V lost 3 bases and J lost 7 bases. The CDR3: CASSYGTGGQPQHF. The CDR3 DNA reads as TGTGCCAGCAGTTATGGGACAGGGGGACAGCCCCAGCATTTT.